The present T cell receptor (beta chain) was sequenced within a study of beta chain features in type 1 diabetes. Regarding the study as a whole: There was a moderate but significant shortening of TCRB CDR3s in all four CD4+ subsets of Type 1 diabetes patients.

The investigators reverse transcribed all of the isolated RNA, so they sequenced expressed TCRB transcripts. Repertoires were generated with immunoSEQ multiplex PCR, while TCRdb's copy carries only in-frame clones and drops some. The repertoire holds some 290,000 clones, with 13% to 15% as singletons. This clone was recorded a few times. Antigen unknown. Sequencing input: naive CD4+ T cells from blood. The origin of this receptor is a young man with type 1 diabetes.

CDR3 nucleotide sequence: TGTGCCAGCGCCGGGACTAGCGTGGGCGGGGAGCTGTTTTTT. It yields the protein CASAGTSVGGELFF. The chain couples TRBV7-2 to TRBJ2-2; 10 bases match TRBD2. Germline V gene sequence: CDR1 SGHTA, CDR2 FQGNSA. CDR3 length equals 14 residues. Germline trimming cut 8 bases from V and 7 bases from J; bases unmatched to any gene: 7.